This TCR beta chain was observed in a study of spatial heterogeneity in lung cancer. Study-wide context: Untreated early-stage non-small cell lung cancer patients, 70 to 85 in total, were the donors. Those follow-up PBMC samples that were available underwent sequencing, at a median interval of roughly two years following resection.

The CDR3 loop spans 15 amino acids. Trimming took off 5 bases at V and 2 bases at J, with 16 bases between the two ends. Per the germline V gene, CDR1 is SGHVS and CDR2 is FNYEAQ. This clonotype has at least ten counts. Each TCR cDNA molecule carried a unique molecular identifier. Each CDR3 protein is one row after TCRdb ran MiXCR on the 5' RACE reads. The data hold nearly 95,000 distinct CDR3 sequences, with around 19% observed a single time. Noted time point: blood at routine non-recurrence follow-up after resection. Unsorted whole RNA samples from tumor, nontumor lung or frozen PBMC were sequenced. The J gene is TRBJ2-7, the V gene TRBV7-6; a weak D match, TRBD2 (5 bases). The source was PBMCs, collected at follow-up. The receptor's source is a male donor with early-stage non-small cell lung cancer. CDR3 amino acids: CASSLELGTTYEQYF. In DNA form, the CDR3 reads TGTGCCAGCAGCCTAGAACTAGGAACAACCTACGAGCAGTACTTC.